This T cell receptor beta chain was sequenced for a study of cytomegalovirus exposure and HLA in healthy donors. The primer mix had 60 Vbeta and 13 Jbeta primers. Here immunoSEQ multiplex PCR was the method, and the copy in TCRdb shows in-frame clones only, minus some. The table has around 180,000 clones, around 81% seen once. About this clone: The antigen is undetermined.

Study results and limitations: TCR beta V- and J-gene trimming was later associated with a missense DCLRE1C variant. Beyond CMV serostatus, there was no information to go on about immune exposure.

V was clipped by 0 bases and J by 1 base, with 6 bases between them. Looked up from germline, CDR1 is ENHRY and CDR2 is SYGVKD. This CDR3 region has 14 residues. The chain links TRBV10-3 to TRBJ1-1; D not certain. The sequencing sample was made of PBMCs. This clonotype was obtained from a man aged 40-49 years in good health and CMV-seronegative. CDR3 DNA: TGTGCCATCAGTGAGTCAATAGAGAACACTGAAGCTTTCTTT. Residues: CAISESIENTEAFF.